The text below deals with one T cell receptor (beta chain). These data are taken from a study of blood T cell repertoires in COVID-19. The table came from immunoSEQ multiplex PCR; TCRdb's copy has only in-frame clones and leaves some out. The table has approximately 240,000 clones, 90% to 95% seen once; the top ten hold approximately 2%. V was pared by 3 bases and J by 7 bases, with 7 bases of the junction left unmatched. CDR3 length equals 16 residues. The germline gives CDR1 SEHNR, CDR2 FQNEAQ (reference sequence). The TCR sequence derives from a woman between 18 and 29 years old who had recovered from COVID-19. The sample consisted of PBMCs or T cells enriched from blood (not recorded which). The chain joins TRBV7-9 to TRBJ1-5, with 12 bases aligning to TRBD1. The chain's CDR3 is CASSLGQGAKGQPQHF. CDR3 sequence (DNA): TGTGCCAGCAGCTTGGGACAGGGGGCGAAGGGCCAGCCCCAGCATTTT.